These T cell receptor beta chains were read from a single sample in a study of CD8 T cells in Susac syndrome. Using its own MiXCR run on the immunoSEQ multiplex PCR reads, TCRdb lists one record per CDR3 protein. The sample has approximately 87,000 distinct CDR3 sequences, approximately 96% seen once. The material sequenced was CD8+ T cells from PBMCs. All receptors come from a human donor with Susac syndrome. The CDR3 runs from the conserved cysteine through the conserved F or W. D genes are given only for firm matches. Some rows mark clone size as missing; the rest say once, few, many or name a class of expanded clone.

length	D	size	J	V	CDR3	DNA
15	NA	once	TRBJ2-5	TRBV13	CASSRPGLLQETQYF	TGTGCCAGCAGCCGCCCGGGACTCCTACAAGAGACCCAGTACTTC
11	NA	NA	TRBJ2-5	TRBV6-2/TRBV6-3	CASSYEETQYF	TGTGCCAGCAGTTACGAGGAGACCCAGTACTTC
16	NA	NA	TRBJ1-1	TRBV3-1	CASSQLGRMSNPRAFF	TGTGCCAGCAGCCAACTAGGGAGGATGTCTAACCCGAGGGCTTTCTTT
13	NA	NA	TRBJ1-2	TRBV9	CASSGRDSYGYTF	TGTGCCAGCAGCGGACGGGACTCCTATGGCTACACCTTC
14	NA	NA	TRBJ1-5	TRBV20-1	CSASLLDGNQPQHF	TGCAGTGCTAGTCTTCTTGATGGGAATCAGCCCCAGCATTTT
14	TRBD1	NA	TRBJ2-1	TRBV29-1	CSVEVPGQGMEQFF	TGCAGCGTTGAAGTACCGGGACAGGGAATGGAGCAGTTCTTC
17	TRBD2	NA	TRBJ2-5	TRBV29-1	CSVDGTSGRRVQETQYF	TGCAGCGTTGACGGGACTAGCGGGAGAAGGGTCCAAGAGACCCAGTACTTC
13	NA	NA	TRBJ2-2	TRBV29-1	CSVVWHYTGELFF	TGCAGCGTTGTCTGGCACTACACCGGGGAGCTGTTTTTT
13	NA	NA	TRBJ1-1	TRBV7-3	CASSLGPYTEAFF	TGTGCCAGCAGCTTAGGACCGTACACTGAAGCTTTCTTT
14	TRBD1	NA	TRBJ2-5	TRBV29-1	CSVLPTGVVETQYF	TGCAGCGTACTCCCTACAGGGGTGGTAGAGACCCAGTACTTC
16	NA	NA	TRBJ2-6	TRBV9	CASSEGRDSGANVLTF	TGTGCCAGCAGCGAAGGGCGCGACTCTGGGGCCAACGTCCTGACTTTC
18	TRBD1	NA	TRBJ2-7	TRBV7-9	CASSLFPRDRGLPYEQYF	TGTGCCAGCAGCTTATTTCCTCGGGACAGGGGGCTTCCCTACGAGCAGTACTTC
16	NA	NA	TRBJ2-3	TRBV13	CASSLPVQGPTDTQYF	TGTGCCAGCAGCTTACCCGTTCAGGGGCCGACAGATACGCAGTATTTT
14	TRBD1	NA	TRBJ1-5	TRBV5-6	CASSSGTGAQPQHF	TGTGCCAGCAGCTCCGGGACAGGGGCGCAGCCCCAGCATTTT
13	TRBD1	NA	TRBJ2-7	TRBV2	CASSAGQGAEQYF	TGTGCCAGCAGTGCGGGACAGGGGGCCGAGCAGTACTTC
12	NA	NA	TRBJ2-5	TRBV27	CASSSIGETQYF	TGTGCCAGCAGTTCCATCGGGGAGACCCAGTACTTC
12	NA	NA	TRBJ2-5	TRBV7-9	CASRTQKETQYF	TGTGCCAGCAGGACGCAAAAAGAGACCCAGTACTTC
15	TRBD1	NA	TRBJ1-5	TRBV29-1	CSVLDSGQVCQPQHF	TGCAGCGTGCTTGATTCGGGACAGGTATGTCAGCCCCAGCATTTT
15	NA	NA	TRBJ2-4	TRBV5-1	CASSLEGFAKNIQYF	TGCGCCAGCAGCTTGGAAGGGTTTGCCAAAAACATTCAGTACTTC
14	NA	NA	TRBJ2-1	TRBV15	CATSRDQGFNEQFF	TGTGCCACCAGCAGAGATCAGGGGTTCAATGAGCAGTTCTTC
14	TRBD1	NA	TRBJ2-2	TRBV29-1	CSVEGGTGPGELFF	TGCAGCGTTGAAGGTGGGACAGGGCCCGGGGAGCTGTTTTTT
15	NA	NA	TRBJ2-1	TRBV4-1	CASSQVQGDYNEQFF	TGCGCCAGCAGCCAAGTACAGGGCGACTACAATGAGCAGTTCTTC
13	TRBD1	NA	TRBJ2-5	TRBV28	CASSSTGIETQYF	TGTGCCAGCAGCTCGACAGGGATAGAGACCCAGTACTTC
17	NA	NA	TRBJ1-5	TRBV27	CASSSSDQGFRNQPQHF	TGTGCCAGCAGTTCGAGCGACCAGGGGTTTCGCAATCAGCCCCAGCATTTT
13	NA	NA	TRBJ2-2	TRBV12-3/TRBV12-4	CASSFLGTGELFF	TGTGCCAGCAGTTTTTTGGGCACCGGGGAGCTGTTTTTT
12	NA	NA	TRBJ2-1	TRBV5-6	CASSLGQNEQFF	TGTGCCAGCAGCTTGGGGCAGAATGAGCAGTTCTTC
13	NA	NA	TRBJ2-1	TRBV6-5	CASSSQTYNEQFF	TGTGCCAGCAGTTCCCAGACCTACAATGAGCAGTTCTTC
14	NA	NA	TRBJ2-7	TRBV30	CAWTHRASSYEQYF	TGTGCCTGGACCCACAGGGCTTCCTCCTACGAGCAGTACTTC
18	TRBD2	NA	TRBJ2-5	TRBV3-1	CASSQGWTSGRDLETQYF	TGTGCCAGCAGCCAGGGCTGGACTAGCGGGAGGGACTTGGAGACCCAGTACTTC
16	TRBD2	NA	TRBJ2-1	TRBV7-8	CASSLVGGGAYNEQFF	TGTGCCAGCAGCTTAGTCGGCGGGGGGGCCTACAATGAGCAGTTCTTC
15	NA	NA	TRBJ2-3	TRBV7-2	CASSLMRHPPDTQYF	TGTGCCAGCAGCTTGATGCGGCACCCCCCGGATACGCAGTATTTT
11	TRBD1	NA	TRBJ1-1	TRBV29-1	CSVDRAGEAFF	TGCAGCGTCGACAGGGCGGGTGAAGCTTTCTTT
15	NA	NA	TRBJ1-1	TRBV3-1	CASSQDGSVNTEAFF	TGTGCCAGCAGCCAAGATGGATCCGTTAACACTGAAGCTTTCTTT
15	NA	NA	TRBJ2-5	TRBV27	CASKPTDWYQETQYF	TGTGCCAGCAAACCGACAGATTGGTACCAAGAGACCCAGTACTTC
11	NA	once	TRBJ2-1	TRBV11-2	CASSWNNEQFF	TGTGCCAGCAGTTGGAATAATGAGCAGTTCTTC
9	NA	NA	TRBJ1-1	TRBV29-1	CSGPLEAFF	TGCAGCGGGCCCCTTGAAGCTTTCTTT
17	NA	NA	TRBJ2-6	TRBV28	CASSFKGGHSGANVLTF	TGTGCCAGCAGTTTTAAAGGGGGACACTCTGGGGCCAACGTCCTGACTTTC
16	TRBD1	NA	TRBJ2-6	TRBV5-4	CASSSGQPSGANVLTF	TGTGCCAGCAGCTCGGGACAGCCCTCTGGGGCCAACGTCCTGACTTTC
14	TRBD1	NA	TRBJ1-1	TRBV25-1	CASSGQGMNTEAFF	TGTGCCAGCAGTGGACAGGGGATGAACACTGAAGCTTTCTTT
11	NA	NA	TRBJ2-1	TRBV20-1	CSPLRSDYQFF	TGCAGTCCCTTGAGGAGCGATTACCAGTTCTTC
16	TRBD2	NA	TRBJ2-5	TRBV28	CASSLGLALLAETQYF	TGTGCCAGCAGTCTCGGACTAGCCCTACTGGCAGAGACCCAGTACTTC
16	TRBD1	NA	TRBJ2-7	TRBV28	CASRPLIRDRFYEQYF	TGTGCCAGCAGACCCCTGATCCGGGACAGATTCTACGAGCAGTACTTC
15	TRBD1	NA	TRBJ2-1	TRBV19	CASSKAEGAYNEQFF	TGTGCCAGTAGCAAAGCTGAGGGGGCTTACAATGAGCAGTTCTTC
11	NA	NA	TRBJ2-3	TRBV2	CASNRPDTQYF	TGTGCCAGCAACCGCCCAGATACGCAGTATTTT
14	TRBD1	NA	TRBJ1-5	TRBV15	CATSDRGSNQPQHF	TGTGCCACCTCGGACAGGGGGAGCAATCAGCCCCAGCATTTT
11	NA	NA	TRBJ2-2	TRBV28	CASNGGGELFF	TGTGCCAGCAATGGTGGCGGGGAGCTGTTTTTT
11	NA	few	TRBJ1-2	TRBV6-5	CASSYGDGYTF	TGTGCCAGCAGTTATGGGGACGGCTACACCTTC
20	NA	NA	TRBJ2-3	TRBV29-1	CSVEGREPWVKGAGTDTQYF	TGCAGCGTTGAGGGTCGGGAGCCCTGGGTTAAGGGTGCCGGCACAGATACGCAGTATTTT
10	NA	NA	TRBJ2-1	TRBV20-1	CSAPAPERFF	TGCAGTGCCCCCGCCCCCGAACGGTTCTTC
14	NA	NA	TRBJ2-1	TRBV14	CASGDHRVNNEQFF	TGTGCCAGCGGTGACCACAGGGTAAACAATGAGCAGTTCTTC
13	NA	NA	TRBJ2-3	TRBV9	CASSEGFTDTQYF	TGTGCCAGCAGCGAAGGCTTCACAGATACGCAGTATTTT
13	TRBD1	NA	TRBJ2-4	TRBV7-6	CASSRDRGRIQYF	TGTGCCAGCAGTCGGGACAGGGGTCGCATTCAGTACTTC
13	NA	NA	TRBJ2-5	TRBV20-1	CSASGPGSKTQYF	TGCAGTGCTAGTGGGCCGGGCTCGAAGACCCAGTACTTC
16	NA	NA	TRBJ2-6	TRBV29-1	CSVYRDPSTGANVLTF	TGCAGCGTCTACAGGGACCCCTCGACTGGGGCCAACGTCCTGACTTTC
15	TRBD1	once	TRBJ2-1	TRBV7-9	CASSLAQGASNEQFF	TGTGCCAGCAGCTTAGCTCAGGGGGCCTCCAATGAGCAGTTCTTC
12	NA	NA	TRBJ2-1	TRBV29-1	CSGVGDDNEQFF	TGCAGCGGGGTAGGGGACGACAATGAGCAGTTCTTC
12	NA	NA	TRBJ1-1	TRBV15	CATSRDPTEAFF	TGTGCCACCAGCAGAGATCCGACAGAAGCTTTCTTT
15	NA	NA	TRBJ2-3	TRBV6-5	CASSPDPLGTDTQYF	TGTGCCAGCAGTCCGGACCCCCTGGGGACAGATACGCAGTATTTT
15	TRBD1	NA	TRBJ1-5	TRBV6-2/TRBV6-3	CASSYSGGTDQPQHF	TGTGCCAGCAGTTACTCGGGGGGGACAGATCAGCCCCAGCATTTT
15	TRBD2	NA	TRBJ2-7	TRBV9	CASSVGGSGSYEQYF	TGTGCCAGCAGCGTAGGAGGAAGCGGGAGCTACGAGCAGTACTTC